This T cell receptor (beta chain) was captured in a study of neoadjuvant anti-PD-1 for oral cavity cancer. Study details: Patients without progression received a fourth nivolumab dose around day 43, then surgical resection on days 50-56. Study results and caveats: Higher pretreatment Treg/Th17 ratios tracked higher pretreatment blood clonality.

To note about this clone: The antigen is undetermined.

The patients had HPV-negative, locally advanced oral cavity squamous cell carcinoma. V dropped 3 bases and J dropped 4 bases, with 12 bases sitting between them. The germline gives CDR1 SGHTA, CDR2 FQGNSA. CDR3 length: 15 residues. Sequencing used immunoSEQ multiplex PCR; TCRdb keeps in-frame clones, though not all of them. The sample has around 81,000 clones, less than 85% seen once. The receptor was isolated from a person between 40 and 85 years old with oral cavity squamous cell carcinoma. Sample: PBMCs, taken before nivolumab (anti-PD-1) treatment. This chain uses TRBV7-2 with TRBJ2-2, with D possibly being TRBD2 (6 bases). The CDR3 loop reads CASSFTDYLTGELFF. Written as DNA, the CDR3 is TGTGCCAGCAGCTTTACGGACTACCTCACCGGGGAGCTGTTTTTT.